This is a list of T cell receptor beta chains from one sample in a study of PD-L1 blockade in urothelial cancer. Measured with immunoSEQ multiplex PCR; TCRdb has only the in-frame clones, and not every one. Found here are approximately 24,000 clones, 86% of them singletons; the top ten hold approximately 33%. The source was PBMCs, collected around atezolizumab (anti-PD-L1) treatment. Source of these receptors: a man in his 60s with urothelial cancer. The CDR3 runs from the conserved cysteine through the conserved F or W. Fields, in order: CDR3 protein, CDR3 DNA, D gene, J gene, V gene, clone size. D genes are given only for firm matches. Size values are once, few and many counts, or a class for expanded clones, and some rows have none.

cdr3_aa: CATSGRGGQQETQYF; cdr3_nt: TGTGCCACCAGCGGCAGAGGCGGGCAGCAAGAGACCCAGTACTTC; d_call: .; j_call: TRBJ2-5; v_call: TRBV15; clone_size: .
cdr3_aa: CASSIGPGFSIQYF; cdr3_nt: TGTGCCAGTAGTATAGGGCCGGGGTTTAGCATTCAGTACTTC; d_call: .; j_call: TRBJ2-4; v_call: TRBV19; clone_size: .
cdr3_aa: CASSSGGSSYNEQFF; cdr3_nt: TGTGCCAGTAGTAGCGGGGGAAGCTCCTACAATGAGCAGTTCTTC; d_call: TRBD2; j_call: TRBJ2-1; v_call: TRBV19; clone_size: .
cdr3_aa: CASSLAGTGNYGYTF; cdr3_nt: TGCGCCAGCAGCTTGGCCGGGACAGGCAACTATGGCTACACCTTC; d_call: TRBD1; j_call: TRBJ1-2; v_call: TRBV5-1; clone_size: .
cdr3_aa: CASSPRQVSYNSPLHF; cdr3_nt: TGTGCCAGCAGCCCCCGACAGGTCTCCTATAATTCACCCCTCCACTTT; d_call: .; j_call: TRBJ1-6; v_call: TRBV9; clone_size: .
cdr3_aa: CASSQQGNTEAFF; cdr3_nt: TGTGCCAGCAGCCAACAGGGGAACACTGAAGCTTTCTTT; d_call: .; j_call: TRBJ1-1; v_call: TRBV7-2; clone_size: .
cdr3_aa: CASSPNSGRMSYEQYF; cdr3_nt: TGTGCCAGCTCACCCAATAGCGGGAGAATGTCCTACGAGCAGTACTTC; d_call: TRBD2; j_call: TRBJ2-7; v_call: TRBV18; clone_size: .
cdr3_aa: CASYHGQGSTEAFF; cdr3_nt: TGTGCCAGCTATCATGGACAGGGGAGCACTGAAGCTTTCTTT; d_call: TRBD1; j_call: TRBJ1-1; v_call: TRBV6-6; clone_size: .
cdr3_aa: CASSGGGLEVEQFF; cdr3_nt: TGCGCCAGCAGTGGGGGGGGACTAGAGGTTGAGCAGTTCTTC; d_call: TRBD2; j_call: TRBJ2-1; v_call: TRBV10-1; clone_size: .
cdr3_aa: CASGTSGSYTGELFF; cdr3_nt: TGTGCCAGTGGGACTAGCGGGAGTTACACCGGGGAGCTGTTTTTT; d_call: TRBD2; j_call: TRBJ2-2; v_call: TRBV19; clone_size: few
cdr3_aa: CASSFSGRDYNEQFF; cdr3_nt: TGTGCCAGCAGCTTTAGCGGGAGAGATTACAATGAGCAGTTCTTC; d_call: TRBD2; j_call: TRBJ2-1; v_call: TRBV7-2; clone_size: .
cdr3_aa: CASSGRTHLYNEQFF; cdr3_nt: TGCGCCAGCAGTGGAAGGACTCACCTCTACAATGAGCAGTTCTTC; d_call: .; j_call: TRBJ2-1; v_call: TRBV10-2; clone_size: .
cdr3_aa: CASPGTGGTGELFF; cdr3_nt: TGTGCCAGCCCGGGGACAGGGGGAACCGGGGAGCTGTTTTTT; d_call: TRBD1; j_call: TRBJ2-2; v_call: TRBV11-2; clone_size: few
cdr3_aa: CATSRGVNTEAFF; cdr3_nt: TGTGCCACCAGCCGTGGAGTAAACACTGAAGCTTTCTTT; d_call: .; j_call: TRBJ1-1; v_call: TRBV15; clone_size: once
cdr3_aa: CASSQNRWPQVNEQFF; cdr3_nt: TGTGCCAGCAGCCAGAACAGGTGGCCACAAGTGAATGAGCAGTTCTTC; d_call: .; j_call: TRBJ2-1; v_call: TRBV14; clone_size: .
cdr3_aa: CASSLDFRGTDTQYF; cdr3_nt: TGTGCCAGCAGCTTAGATTTCCGGGGGACAGATACGCAGTATTTT; d_call: .; j_call: TRBJ2-3; v_call: TRBV7-6; clone_size: .
cdr3_aa: CASSLGAGPDPYEQYF; cdr3_nt: TGTGCCAGCAGCTTAGGTGCAGGGCCAGATCCCTACGAGCAGTACTTC; d_call: .; j_call: TRBJ2-7; v_call: TRBV7-8; clone_size: .
cdr3_aa: CASSRQVSGNTIYF; cdr3_nt: TGTGCCAGTTCCCGACAGGTCTCTGGAAACACCATATATTTT; d_call: .; j_call: TRBJ1-3; v_call: TRBV19; clone_size: .
cdr3_aa: CASSLSSGASSYNEQFF; cdr3_nt: TGTGCCAGCAGCTTAAGTAGCGGGGCCAGCTCCTACAATGAGCAGTTCTTC; d_call: TRBD2; j_call: TRBJ2-1; v_call: TRBV11-2; clone_size: .
cdr3_aa: CASSDGTALQETQYF; cdr3_nt: TGCGCCAGCAGCGACGGGACTGCCCTCCAAGAGACCCAGTACTTC; d_call: .; j_call: TRBJ2-5; v_call: TRBV5-1; clone_size: .
cdr3_aa: CASSYSAGGSSYEQYF; cdr3_nt: TGTGCCAGCAGTTACTCGGCGGGAGGGAGTTCCTACGAGCAGTACTTC; d_call: TRBD2; j_call: TRBJ2-7; v_call: TRBV6-5; clone_size: .
cdr3_aa: CASSRTGGKEQYF; cdr3_nt: TGTGCCAGCAGCCGGACAGGGGGGAAGGAGCAGTACTTC; d_call: TRBD1; j_call: TRBJ2-7; v_call: TRBV7-6; clone_size: once
cdr3_aa: CAWSLSSRTDTQYF; cdr3_nt: TGTGCCTGGAGTCTCTCGAGCCGCACAGATACGCAGTATTTT; d_call: .; j_call: TRBJ2-3; v_call: TRBV30; clone_size: .
cdr3_aa: CAWSLWSSEAFF; cdr3_nt: TGTGCCTGGAGTCTATGGTCTTCTGAAGCTTTCTTT; d_call: .; j_call: TRBJ1-1; v_call: TRBV30; clone_size: .
cdr3_aa: CASTPSGRAGTGELFF; cdr3_nt: TGTGCTAGCACCCCATCGGGGAGGGCGGGCACCGGGGAGCTGTTTTTT; d_call: TRBD2; j_call: TRBJ2-2; v_call: TRBV7-7; clone_size: .
cdr3_aa: CASSTRDSYGYTF; cdr3_nt: TGTGCCAGCAGTACGCGGGACAGCTATGGCTACACCTTC; d_call: TRBD1; j_call: TRBJ1-2; v_call: TRBV6-5; clone_size: .
cdr3_aa: CASSLSGGSNQPQHF; cdr3_nt: TGCGCCAGCAGCTTGTCGGGTGGAAGCAATCAGCCCCAGCATTTT; d_call: .; j_call: TRBJ1-5; v_call: TRBV5-1; clone_size: once
cdr3_aa: CAWSVGGRQPQHF; cdr3_nt: TGTGCCTGGAGTGTTGGTGGTCGGCAGCCCCAGCATTTT; d_call: .; j_call: TRBJ1-5; v_call: TRBV30; clone_size: .
cdr3_aa: CSVDWDTNTEAFF; cdr3_nt: TGCAGCGTTGACTGGGACACGAACACTGAAGCTTTCTTT; d_call: .; j_call: TRBJ1-1; v_call: TRBV29-1; clone_size: .
cdr3_aa: CASSQDGTGPNYGYTF; cdr3_nt: TGTGCCAGCAGCCAAGACGGTACAGGGCCTAACTATGGCTACACCTTC; d_call: .; j_call: TRBJ1-2; v_call: TRBV4-2; clone_size: .
cdr3_aa: CASSTGLAGRTAYEQYF; cdr3_nt: TGTGCCAGCAGCACCGGACTAGCGGGACGGACCGCCTACGAGCAGTACTTC; d_call: TRBD2; j_call: TRBJ2-7; v_call: TRBV7-2; clone_size: .
cdr3_aa: CASSPSVGGQQFF; cdr3_nt: TGTGCCAGCAGCCCGTCAGTGGGGGGGCAGCAGTTCTTC; d_call: .; j_call: TRBJ2-1; v_call: TRBV9; clone_size: .
cdr3_aa: CASSIGGGARSYEQYF; cdr3_nt: TGTGCCAGTAGTATAGGGGGAGGGGCGCGGTCCTACGAGCAGTACTTC; d_call: TRBD2; j_call: TRBJ2-7; v_call: TRBV19; clone_size: .
cdr3_aa: CASSGGSVVNEQFF; cdr3_nt: TGTGCCAGCAGTGGAGGCTCCGTCGTCAATGAGCAGTTCTTC; d_call: .; j_call: TRBJ2-1; v_call: TRBV6-6; clone_size: .
cdr3_aa: CASSEGLAGTLSYNEQFF; cdr3_nt: TGTGCCAGCAGTGAAGGGCTAGCGGGAACCCTTTCCTACAATGAGCAGTTCTTC; d_call: TRBD2; j_call: TRBJ2-1; v_call: TRBV2; clone_size: .
cdr3_aa: CASSLSTSGSDEQFF; cdr3_nt: TGCGCCAGCAGCTTGTCTACTAGCGGGAGTGATGAGCAGTTCTTC; d_call: TRBD2; j_call: TRBJ2-1; v_call: TRBV5-1; clone_size: .
cdr3_aa: CASSYRVGEQFF; cdr3_nt: TGTGCCAGCAGCTACAGGGTCGGTGAGCAGTTCTTC; d_call: .; j_call: TRBJ2-1; v_call: TRBV11-3; clone_size: .
cdr3_aa: CASTPSGVQQYNEQFF; cdr3_nt: TGTGCCAGTACTCCTTCAGGGGTCCAACAATACAATGAGCAGTTCTTC; d_call: .; j_call: TRBJ2-1; v_call: TRBV19; clone_size: .
cdr3_aa: CASSPLAGYEQYF; cdr3_nt: TGTGCCAGCTCCCCACTAGCGGGGTACGAGCAGTACTTC; d_call: TRBD2; j_call: TRBJ2-7; v_call: TRBV18; clone_size: .
cdr3_aa: CASSIVLYNEQFF; cdr3_nt: TGTGCCAGTAGTATAGTCCTCTACAATGAGCAGTTCTTC; d_call: .; j_call: TRBJ2-1; v_call: TRBV19; clone_size: .
cdr3_aa: CASSQAGKNYGYTF; cdr3_nt: TGTGCCAGCAGCCAAGCAGGCAAAAACTATGGCTACACCTTC; d_call: .; j_call: TRBJ1-2; v_call: TRBV14; clone_size: .
cdr3_aa: CASRGVYNEQFF; cdr3_nt: TGTGCCAGCAGGGGCGTATACAATGAGCAGTTCTTC; d_call: .; j_call: TRBJ2-1; v_call: TRBV27; clone_size: .
cdr3_aa: CATSAPSPSLNTEAFF; cdr3_nt: TGTGCCACCAGCGCGCCGTCACCAAGCCTTAACACTGAAGCTTTCTTT; d_call: .; j_call: TRBJ1-1; v_call: TRBV15; clone_size: .
cdr3_aa: CASSKLASGSPYNEQFF; cdr3_nt: TGTGCCAGCAGCAAATTGGCTAGCGGGTCCCCCTACAATGAGCAGTTCTTC; d_call: .; j_call: TRBJ2-1; v_call: TRBV21-1; clone_size: .
cdr3_aa: CASRRDRDSGNTIYF; cdr3_nt: TGTGCCAGCAGACGGGACAGGGACTCTGGAAACACCATATATTTT; d_call: TRBD1; j_call: TRBJ1-3; v_call: TRBV6-1; clone_size: .
cdr3_aa: CASSRGTGGPRRELFF; cdr3_nt: TGCGCCAGCAGCAGAGGGACAGGGGGGCCGAGGAGGGAGCTGTTTTTT; d_call: TRBD1; j_call: TRBJ2-2; v_call: TRBV5-1; clone_size: .
cdr3_aa: CASSEAGLAGGRVETQYF; cdr3_nt: TGTGCCAGCAGTGAAGCGGGACTAGCGGGGGGCCGAGTGGAGACCCAGTACTTC; d_call: TRBD2; j_call: TRBJ2-5; v_call: TRBV2; clone_size: .
cdr3_aa: CASSSPSVSYNEQFF; cdr3_nt: TGTGCCAGCAGCTCCCCTAGCGTGAGCTACAATGAGCAGTTCTTC; d_call: .; j_call: TRBJ2-1; v_call: TRBV7-6; clone_size: .
cdr3_aa: CASSAFPVTGSMNTEAFF; cdr3_nt: TGTGCCAGCAGTGCTTTCCCTGTGACAGGGTCTATGAACACTGAAGCTTTCTTT; d_call: TRBD1; j_call: TRBJ1-1; v_call: TRBV6-1; clone_size: .
cdr3_aa: CASSSPQGAGEKLFF; cdr3_nt: TGTGCCAGCAGCTCCCCACAGGGGGCGGGTGAAAAACTGTTTTTT; d_call: TRBD1; j_call: TRBJ1-4; v_call: TRBV4-2; clone_size: .
cdr3_aa: CAPGNVVSGNTIYF; cdr3_nt: TGTGCCCCGGGGAACGTTGTCTCTGGAAACACCATATATTTT; d_call: .; j_call: TRBJ1-3; v_call: TRBV2; clone_size: .
cdr3_aa: CASSQGDSAYYGYTF; cdr3_nt: TGTGCCAGCAGCCAAGGGGACAGCGCGTACTATGGCTACACCTTC; d_call: TRBD1; j_call: TRBJ1-2; v_call: TRBV14; clone_size: .
cdr3_aa: CASSRGQGSGIAFF; cdr3_nt: TGCGCCAGCAGCCGAGGACAGGGGAGCGGCATAGCTTTCTTT; d_call: TRBD1; j_call: TRBJ1-1; v_call: TRBV4-1; clone_size: .
cdr3_aa: CAIRNPSGQGSYNEQFF; cdr3_nt: TGTGCCATCAGGAACCCCTCCGGACAGGGCTCCTACAATGAGCAGTTCTTC; d_call: TRBD1; j_call: TRBJ2-1; v_call: TRBV10-3; clone_size: .
cdr3_aa: CASSLAGTVIYEQYF; cdr3_nt: TGTGCCAGCAGCTTAGCAGGGACAGTAATCTACGAGCAGTACTTC; d_call: TRBD1; j_call: TRBJ2-7; v_call: TRBV11-2; clone_size: .
cdr3_aa: CASSQGGGFYNEQFF; cdr3_nt: TGTGCCAGCAGCCAGGGTGGGGGCTTCTACAATGAGCAGTTCTTC; d_call: .; j_call: TRBJ2-1; v_call: TRBV7-2; clone_size: .
cdr3_aa: CASSPGQNGELFF; cdr3_nt: TGCGCCAGCAGCCCTGGACAGAACGGGGAGCTGTTTTTT; d_call: .; j_call: TRBJ2-2; v_call: TRBV5-1; clone_size: .
cdr3_aa: CASSLMAQGAYGYTF; cdr3_nt: TGTGCCAGCAGCTTAATGGCACAGGGGGCGTATGGCTACACCTTC; d_call: TRBD1; j_call: TRBJ1-2; v_call: TRBV7-9; clone_size: .
cdr3_aa: CASSETEWSPLHF; cdr3_nt: TGTGCCAGCAGTGAAACCGAGTGGTCACCCCTCCACTTT; d_call: .; j_call: TRBJ1-6; v_call: TRBV25-1; clone_size: .